Below, 9 T cell receptor beta chains from the same sample are listed, as sequenced in a study of Graves' ophthalmopathy and Graves' hyperthyroidism. TCR beta CDR3 amplification used RNA transcripts. Following a first-round RT-PCR that used HTBI primers, a second-round multiplex PCR was carried out. TCRdb called the multiplex PCR reads again in MiXCR, with one record for every CDR3 protein. The data hold some 390,000 distinct CDR3 sequences, with approximately 20% observed a single time. The sample consisted of peripheral blood. Source of these receptors: a woman aged 18 to 35 with Graves' ophthalmopathy.

Many counts were recorded for this clonotype. This chain joins TRBV29-1 and TRBJ2-4; the D gene is possibly TRBD1 (6 bases). CDR1 and CDR2 (germline): SQVTM, ANQGSEA. Trimming pared 7 bases from V and 3 bases from J, leaving 13 bases between. CDR3 length: 13 amino acids. The CDR3 sequence is CSASGAVKNIQYF. CDR3 nucleotide sequence: TGCAGCGCCTCAGGGGCTGTCAAAAACATTCAGTACTTC.

CDR3 sequence: CASSGSLGVVANQPQHF. The DNA of the CDR3 is TGTGCCAGCAGTGGCTCCTTAGGGGTAGTGGCCAATCAGCCCCAGCATTTT. V and J are TRBV6-4 and TRBJ1-5, with D tentatively TRBD1 (5 bases). This CDR3 region has 17 residues. Germline V gene sequence: CDR1 MRHNA, CDR2 SNTAGT. Trimming removed 4 bases from V and 3 bases from J, with 19 bases in between.

This clonotype was seen at least ten times. This chain uses TRBV27 with TRBJ2-7, with no clear D. CDR3 length: 14 amino acids. Trimming took 3 bases from V and 2 from J, leaving 11 bases between them. Germline assignment: CDR1 MNHEY and CDR2 SMNVEV (reference sequence). DNA of the CDR3: TGTGCCAGCAGTTTTACGAAGACCACCTACGAGCAGTACTTC. It yields the protein CASSFTKTTYEQYF.

This clonotype was seen ten or more times. V gene TRBV27 combines with J gene TRBJ1-2, with a possible D match to TRBD1 (5 bases). The CDR3 extends over 15 amino acids. V lost 5 bases, J lost 4 bases, and 17 bases lay in between. Germline assignment: CDR1 MNHEY and CDR2 SMNVEV (reference sequence). This CDR3 is CASSNTWDRIYGYTF. For the CDR3, the DNA is TGTGCCAGCAGTAACACTTGGGACCGCATCTATGGCTACACCTTC.

The chain couples TRBV28 to TRBJ2-2; the D gene is possibly TRBD1 (5 bases). Trimming took 11 bases from V and 5 from J, leaving 12 bases between them. The CDR3 consists of 12 residues. From germline, CDR1 is MDHEN and CDR2 SYDVKM. Here the CDR3 reads CAGAGFTGELFF. DNA of the CDR3: TGTGCCGGAGCAGGGTTTACCGGGGAGCTGTTTTTT. The whole variable domain, filled in from reference TRBV28 and TRBJ2-2, reads DVKVTQSSRYLVKRTGEKVFLECVQDMDHENMFWYRQDPGLGLRLIYFSYDVKMKEKGDIPEGYSVSREKKERFSLILESASTNQTSMYLCAGAGFTGELFFGEGSRLTVL.

This clonotype was seen ten or more times. V is TRBV7-2 and J is TRBJ2-5; TRBD1 might be the D (6 bases). The CDR3 sequence is 15 residues long. The V end lost 1 base, the J end lost 1 base, and 10 bases lay between the germline ends. Germline assignment: CDR1 SGHTA and CDR2 FQGNSA. CDR3 bases: TGTGCCAGCAGCTTAGAGTCAGGGGTCCAAGAGACCCAGTACTTC. Translating gives CASSLESGVQETQYF.

This clonotype was seen at least ten times. This chain connects TRBV6-4 to TRBJ1-5; 10 bases map to TRBD1. CDR1 and CDR2 from the germline V gene are MRHNA and SNTAGT. The CDR3 contains 18 residues. Trimming cost V 8 bases and J 5 bases; bases outside gene matches: 18. CDR3 region: CASGTTPGTGEPYQPQHF. For the CDR3, the DNA is TGTGCCAGCGGGACGACCCCCGGGACAGGGGAACCCTATCAGCCCCAGCATTTT.

This clonotype was recorded many times. The genes are TRBV29-1 and TRBJ2-7; 8 nucleotides match TRBD2. The ends lost 4 bases at V and 4 bases at J; junction bases unmatched: 3. Germline lookup yields CDR1 SQVTM and CDR2 ANQGSEA. This CDR3 spans 12 amino acids. The CDR3, as DNA: TGCAGCGTTGTCACTAGCGGATACGAGCAGTACTTC. This codes for CSVVTSGYEQYF.

This clonotype was counted many times. This rearrangement joins TRBV11-2 to TRBJ1-1; the D gene is possibly TRBD1 (6 bases). The CDR3 length is 16 residues. Germline V gene lookup returns CDR1 SGHAT and CDR2 FQNNGV. Trimming stripped 5 bases from V and 4 bases from J, with 20 bases between. The CDR3 DNA is TGTGCCAGCAGCCGCTTGGGACGGGGGGCGAGCACTGAAGCTTTCTTT. Residues: CASSRLGRGASTEAFF.